This TCR beta chain was profiled in a study of blood T cells in healthy people across ages. Overall study findings and caveats: Fewer expanded clones and more diversity marked long-lived versus aged donors.

PCR was performed a second time for about 6 to 11 cycles using a sample-barcoded 5' primer and a J-beta primer mix. The study obtained at least 2.5 million CDR3-containing paired-end reads from every sample. TCRdb passed the 5' RACE reads through MiXCR, listing each CDR3 protein once. The table lists 720,000 or so distinct CDR3 sequences, roughly 43% of them singletons, with 25% to 30% in the top ten. In the case of this clonotype: Antigen specificity is unknown.

Germline V gene sequence: CDR1 DFQATT, CDR2 SNEGSKA (reference sequence). The CDR3 is 14 residues long. With 2 bases clipped from V and 2 bases from J, the junction kept 4 bases outside the gene matches. The source is a man aged 80 or over in good health. The chain has TRBV20-1 and TRBJ2-3, with TRBD2 identical over 7 bases. Specimen: blood. The CDR3: CSARRLALTDTQYF. CDR3 DNA: TGCAGTGCTAGAAGACTAGCCCTCACAGATACGCAGTATTTT.